This T cell receptor (beta chain) was observed in a study of cytomegalovirus exposure and HLA in healthy donors. The PCR was carried out with 60 Vbeta primers and 13 Jbeta primers. Sequencing used immunoSEQ multiplex PCR; TCRdb keeps in-frame clones, though not all of them. The ten top clones account for approximately 0.6%, within a sample of 90,000 to 120,000 clones. Study-wide results and limits: After further analysis at a later stage, roughly 16,000 TCR beta sequences were associated with HLA alleles at 0.05 false discovery rate.

As regards this clone: The antigen is unknown.

Sequencing used PBMCs. The sequence derives from a man in his fifties in good health and CMV-seronegative.

The CDR3 spells CASSQGEGWTYEQYF. In DNA form, the CDR3 reads TGTGCCAGCAGCCAAGGTGAGGGTTGGACCTACGAGCAGTACTTC. The chain recombines TRBV4-2 with TRBJ2-7; maybe TRBD2 (5 bases). Trimming stripped 1 base from V and 2 bases from J, with 12 bases between. CDR1 is LGHNA, CDR2 YNFKEQ, per germline. There are 15 residues in the CDR3.